This entry concerns a single T cell receptor (beta chain). This entry comes from a study of T cell responses to AZD1222 COVID-19 vaccine. This CDR3 is 13 amino acids long. Per germline, CDR1 MGHRA and CDR2 YSYEKL. The germline V and J ends were trimmed by 0 bases and 7 bases, with 9 bases remaining between them. Assay used: immunoSEQ multiplex PCR; TCRdb lists only in-frame clones, some missing. Here the sample spans roughly 86,000 clones, about 85% being singletons. The sequencing used peripheral blood, collected 28 days after the second AZD1222 dose. This TCR derives from an adult who received the AZD1222 COVID-19 vaccine. The gene calls are TRBV4-1 and TRBJ1-2; unclear D gene. CDR3 loop: CASSQEPGGGYTF. DNA for the CDR3: TGCGCCAGCAGCCAAGAACCGGGTGGTGGCTACACCTTC.